Listed here are 27 T cell receptor beta chains from one sample, sequenced in a study of T cell changes during pregnancy in multiple sclerosis. Here immunoSEQ multiplex PCR was the method, and the copy in TCRdb shows in-frame clones only, minus some. The sample carries under 90,000 clones, roughly 89% recorded once. This specimen was peripheral blood, taken after pregnancy. The receptors shown here come from a female donor in good health, enrolled as a control in a pregnancy study.

This chain connects TRBV28 to TRBJ2-7; D is ambiguous. This CDR3 has 12 amino acids. CDR1 is MDHEN and CDR2 is SYDVKM in the germline V gene. V lost 6 bases and J lost 0, with 6 bases in between. The DNA for the CDR3 is TGTGCCAGCAGCCTGAGCTCCTACGAGCAGTACTTC. Amino acid sequence: CASSLSSYEQYF.

The count of this clone is one. For the CDR3, the DNA is TGTGCCAGCAGCGTAGGGGCAGGCTCTAATTCACCCCTCCACTTT. Translation: CASSVGAGSNSPLHF. The V call is TRBV9, the J call TRBJ1-6, with D unclear. The CDR3 spans 15 residues. Germline lookup yields CDR1 SGDLS and CDR2 YYNGEE. V was trimmed by 0 bases and J by 6 bases, leaving 10 bases between them.

The V gene is TRBV27, the J gene TRBJ2-5; perhaps TRBD1 as D (6 bases). V was trimmed by 6 bases and J by 5 bases, leaving 16 bases between them. The CDR3 consists of 14 residues. Germline CDR1 and CDR2: MNHEY and SMNVEV (reference sequence). CDR3 amino acids: CASRPPGALETQYF. For the CDR3, the DNA is TGTGCCAGCAGGCCTCCAGGGGCGCTGGAGACCCAGTACTTC.

The gene calls are TRBV29-1 and TRBJ2-7; D perhaps matches TRBD1 (5 bases). The V and J ends lost 4 bases and 0 bases respectively, with 10 bases between them. The germline V gene encodes CDR1 SQVTM and CDR2 ANQGSEA. The CDR3 totals 13 residues. CDR3 protein: CSVVDRFSYEQYF. The CDR3 DNA reads as TGCAGCGTTGTAGACAGATTCTCCTACGAGCAGTACTTC.

This clone was recorded a few times. This rearrangement joins TRBV6-1 to TRBJ2-1, with 11 nucleotides matching TRBD2. Germline assignment: CDR1 MNHNS and CDR2 SASEGT. V was clipped by 2 bases and J by 14 bases; unmatched bases: 11. The CDR3 is made up of 15 amino acids. The CDR3 sequence: CASSERTSGSWGEFF. As DNA, the CDR3 is TGTGCCAGCAGTGAACGAACTAGCGGGAGTTGGGGGGAGTTCTTC.

This clone has only one observation. The V and J genes are TRBV7-8 and TRBJ2-6; TRBD1 matches 7 bases. Germline lookup yields CDR1 SGHVS and CDR2 FQNEAQ. The CDR3 loop spans 18 amino acids. The V gene end was trimmed by 8 bases and the J gene end by 0 bases; junction bases not matched to a gene: 13. The CDR3 DNA is TGTGCCAGCCGATTCCCTCCGGGACAGCGCTCTGGGGCCAACGTCCTGACTTTC. Translating gives CASRFPPGQRSGANVLTF.

The rearrangement uses TRBV28 and TRBJ2-7, with 7 bases lining up with TRBD1. V was pared by 5 bases and J by 1 base, with 11 bases of the junction left unmatched. Germline loops: CDR1 MDHEN, CDR2 SYDVKM. The CDR3 sequence is 16 residues long. The CDR3 sequence: CASSTPDRLGSYEQYF. The CDR3 coding sequence is TGTGCCAGCAGTACTCCGGACAGGTTGGGATCCTACGAGCAGTACTTC.

This clone showed up just once. V is TRBV2 and J is TRBJ1-1; D may be TRBD1 (5 bases). The CDR3 is 14 residues long. With 8 bases removed from V and 2 bases from J, the gap between germline ends came to 15 bases. CDR1 is SNHLY, CDR2 FYNNEI, per germline. CDR3 protein: CASERGVTNTEAFF. The CDR3 region has the DNA TGTGCCAGCGAACGGGGGGTCACCAACACTGAAGCTTTCTTT.

This clone was seen only a few times. The rearrangement joins TRBV7-2 to TRBJ1-1; no definite D call. The length of the CDR3 is 16 residues. From germline, CDR1 is SGHTA and CDR2 FQGNSA. V was cut by 5 bases and J by 3 bases, with 19 bases left in between. CDR3 sequence reads: CASSPILAHMDTEAFF. The DNA for the CDR3 is TGTGCCAGCAGCCCAATCTTGGCCCATATGGACACTGAAGCTTTCTTT.

This clone was observed once. The chain links TRBV28 to TRBJ1-5; TRBD1 is a possible D gene (6 bases). This CDR3 is 15 amino acids long. Germline CDR1 is MDHEN and CDR2 is SYDVKM. Trimming left V 2 bases short and J 9 bases short, with 17 bases between. CDR3: CASSLMGAWERPQHF. The CDR3 coding sequence is TGTGCCAGCAGTTTAATGGGGGCGTGGGAGCGGCCCCAGCATTTT.

The gene calls are TRBV6-6 and TRBJ2-1, with TRBD1 as a possible D gene (6 bases). CDR3 length equals 15 residues. Per the germline V gene, CDR1 is MNHNY and CDR2 is SVGAGI (reference sequence). V dropped 2 bases and J dropped 0 bases, with 8 bases sitting between them. This CDR3 is CASSYDRSSYNEQFF. In DNA form, the CDR3 reads TGTGCCAGCAGTTACGACAGGAGCTCCTACAATGAGCAGTTCTTC.

The chain joins TRBV15 to TRBJ1-4; 7 positions match TRBD1. The length of the CDR3 is 15 residues. CDR1 is LNHNV and CDR2 is YYDKDF in the germline V gene (reference sequence). V lost 4 bases, J lost 8 bases, and 10 bases stayed unmatched. The CDR3 loop reads CATSNPRGLREKLFF. CDR3 sequence (DNA): TGTGCCACCAGCAACCCGAGGGGGCTTCGGGAAAAACTGTTTTTT.

The chain has TRBV5-6 and TRBJ1-5; D perhaps matches TRBD1 (5 bases). Germline CDR1 reads SGHDT; CDR2 reads YYEEEE. CDR3 length equals 14 residues. The germline V and J ends were trimmed by 0 bases and 5 bases, with 9 bases remaining between them. CDR3 residues: CASSLAGGDQPQHF. The CDR3 region has the DNA TGTGCCAGCAGCTTGGCTGGAGGGGATCAGCCCCAGCATTTT.

This clone was counted a single time. The rearrangement links TRBV19 to TRBJ1-1, with a weak D call TRBD1 (5 bases). The CDR3 sequence is 15 residues long. Deletions cut 3 bases from V and 4 bases from J, with 15 bases between. The germline CDR1 and CDR2 sequences are LNHDA and SQIVND (reference sequence). DNA of the CDR3: TGTGCCAGTAGTATGGGGGGAGGGGCGGGCACTGAAGCTTTCTTT. It yields the protein CASSMGGGAGTEAFF.

The chain combines TRBV25-1 with TRBJ2-7; TRBD2 matches 12 bases. Germline V CDR1 and CDR2: MGHDK, SYGVNS. V dropped 10 bases and J dropped 7; count of bases not matched to a gene: 20. This CDR3 is 17 amino acids long. The CDR3 loop reads CATLTLLTSGGALEQYF. CDR3 in DNA: TGTGCCACCCTTACTCTTCTGACTAGCGGGGGAGCCTTAGAGCAGTACTTC.

This sequence joins TRBV28 and TRBJ2-5, with 7 bases identical to TRBD2. This CDR3 is 13 amino acids long. Germline V lookup: CDR1 MDHEN, CDR2 SYDVKM. V was pared by 7 bases and J by 2 bases, with 4 bases of the junction left unmatched. The CDR3 bases are TGTGCCAGCACCATGGGGGGGCAAGAGACCCAGTACTTC. This sequence encodes CASTMGGQETQYF. Full variable domain (remainder filled in from reference TRBV28 and TRBJ2-5): DVKVTQSSRYLVKRTGEKVFLECVQDMDHENMFWYRQDPGLGLRLIYFSYDVKMKEKGDIPEGYSVSREKKERFSLILESASTNQTSMYLCASTMGGQETQYFGPGTRLLVL.

This sequence joins TRBV4-1 and TRBJ2-1, with 11 bases aligning to TRBD2. The CDR3 length is 17 residues. Germline V gives CDR1 MGHRA, CDR2 YSYEKL. J was trimmed by 5 bases and V by 0 bases; bases with no gene match: 6. The CDR3 DNA sequence: TGCGCCAGCAGCCAAGACTTCGGGACTAGCGGTAACAATGAGCAGTTCTTC. It codes for CASSQDFGTSGNNEQFF.

This clone was observed a handful of times. The chain couples TRBV6-4 to TRBJ2-2; 8 positions match TRBD2. V lost 0 bases to trimming and J lost 7 bases; unmatched junction nucleotides: 4. The CDR3 extends over 15 amino acids. Germline CDR1 is MRHNA and CDR2 is SNTAGT. The CDR3 DNA follows: TGTGCCAGCAGTGACTCCCTCGGGGGGGACGGGGAGCTGTTTTTT. This translates into CASSDSLGGDGELFF.

The chain uses TRBV25-1 and TRBJ1-2; tentatively, D is TRBD1 (5 bases). Germline V gene sequence: CDR1 MGHDK, CDR2 SYGVNS. The CDR3 has 13 residues. Trimming shortened V by 3 bases and J by 6 bases, and 11 bases separated the two germline ends. CDR3 in amino acids: CASSDFQGDGYTF. CDR3 in DNA: TGTGCCAGCAGTGATTTTCAGGGCGATGGCTACACCTTC.

The V gene is TRBV28, the J gene TRBJ2-7; TRBD2 is a possible D gene (5 bases). CDR1 is MDHEN and CDR2 is SYDVKM in the germline V gene. CDR3 length: 15 residues. The V and J ends lost 4 bases and 3 bases respectively, with 16 bases between them. The CDR3 nucleotides read TGTGCCAGCAGTTCCTGGCGGGTGCTACTCTACGAGCAGTACTTC. It specifies CASSSWRVLLYEQYF.

This clone was seen once. The V and J genes are TRBV28 and TRBJ2-7; D remains unclear. This CDR3 has 12 residues. Germline V gene lookup returns CDR1 MDHEN and CDR2 SYDVKM. V was pared by 5 bases and J by 4 bases, with 9 bases between. CDR3 bases: TGTGCCAGCAGTCCACTCAAGTACGAGCAGTACTTC. It translates to CASSPLKYEQYF.

V is TRBV19 and J is TRBJ2-7; D might be TRBD2 (5 bases). Germline assignment: CDR1 LNHDA and CDR2 SQIVND (reference sequence). V was pared by 1 base and J by 2 bases, with 12 bases between. The length of the CDR3 is 15 residues. The CDR3 protein is CASSIAAGATYEQYF. CDR3 sequence (DNA): TGTGCCAGTAGTATAGCGGCGGGTGCAACCTACGAGCAGTACTTC.

This rearrangement joins TRBV5-4 to TRBJ2-3; no clear D gene. V was trimmed by 2 bases and J by 6 bases, leaving 10 bases between them. Germline CDR1 and CDR2: SGHNT and YYREEE (reference sequence). The length of the CDR3 is 13 residues. This CDR3 reads CASSFMVRDTQYF. The CDR3 nucleotides read TGTGCCAGCAGCTTCATGGTGAGGGATACGCAGTATTTT. Drawing the rest from reference TRBV5-4 and TRBJ2-3, the complete variable domain is ETGVTQSPTHLIKTRGQQVTLRCSSQSGHNTVSWYQQALGQGPQFIFQYYREEENGRGNFPPRFSGLQFPNYSSELNVNALELDDSALYLCASSFMVRDTQYFGPGTRLTVL.

This clone has a single count. V and J are TRBV28 and TRBJ2-2, with a weak D call TRBD2 (6 bases). CDR3 size: 16 residues. Germline assignment: CDR1 MDHEN and CDR2 SYDVKM. The ends were cut back, 1 base at V and 5 bases at J, with 14 bases in the middle. CDR3 loop: CASSLLGLALTGELFF. The CDR3 nucleotides read TGTGCCAGCAGTTTATTGGGACTCGCCTTAACCGGGGAGCTGTTTTTT.

The chain combines TRBV4-3 with TRBJ2-3, with D possibly being TRBD2 (6 bases). Trimming left V 1 base short and J 0 bases short, with 14 bases between. Germline lookup yields CDR1 LGHNA and CDR2 YSLEER. This CDR3 has 17 residues. The CDR3 sequence: CASSQGIAGRSTDTQYF. In nucleotides, the CDR3 is TGCGCCAGCAGCCAAGGTATTGCCGGGAGAAGCACAGATACGCAGTATTTT.

V is TRBV10-1 and J is TRBJ2-1, with 7 nucleotides matching TRBD2. Trimming at V came to 4 bases and at J to 6 bases, leaving 9 bases not matched to a gene. Germline V CDR1 and CDR2: WNHNN, SYGVQD (reference sequence). The CDR3 is made up of 15 amino acids. The CDR3 nucleotides are TGCGCCAGCAGTGGGAGGTGGGAGGGTGGCAATGAGCAGTTCTTC. Its protein is CASSGRWEGGNEQFF.

The CDR3 region has the DNA TGTGCCAGCAGTCCTTTTCCCGCAGATGGCTACACCTTC. Protein: CASSPFPADGYTF. The chain carries TRBV27 and TRBJ1-2; D unresolved. V lost 5 bases and J lost 6, with 13 bases in between. The CDR3 has 13 residues. The V gene's germline CDR1 is MNHEY and CDR2 SMNVEV (reference sequence).